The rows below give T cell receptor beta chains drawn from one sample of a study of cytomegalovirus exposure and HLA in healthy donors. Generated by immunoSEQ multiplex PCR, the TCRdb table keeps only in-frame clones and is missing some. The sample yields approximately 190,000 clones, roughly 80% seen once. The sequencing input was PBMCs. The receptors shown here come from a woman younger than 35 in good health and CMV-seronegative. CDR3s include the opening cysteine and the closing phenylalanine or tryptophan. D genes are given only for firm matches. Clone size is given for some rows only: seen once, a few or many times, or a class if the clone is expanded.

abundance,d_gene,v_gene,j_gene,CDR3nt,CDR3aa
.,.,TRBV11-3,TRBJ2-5,TGTGCCAGCAGCTTATATGGAGGCAGCCTGGGGGAGACCCAGTACTTC,CASSLYGGSLGETQYF
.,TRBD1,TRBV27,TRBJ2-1,TGTGCCAGCAGCCCGGACTGGGACAGGGATTACAATGAGCAGTTCTTC,CASSPDWDRDYNEQFF
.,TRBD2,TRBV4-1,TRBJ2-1,TGCGCCAGCAGCCGGACTAGCGGCTCATACAATGAGCAGTTCTTC,CASSRTSGSYNEQFF
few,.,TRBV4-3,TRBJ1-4,TGCGCCAGCAGCCAAGATCGCAGGGTAACTGAAAAACTGTTTTTT,CASSQDRRVTEKLFF
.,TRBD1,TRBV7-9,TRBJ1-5,TGTGCCAGCAGCCCAGTGGACAGGGCGGGTCAGCCCCAGCATTTT,CASSPVDRAGQPQHF
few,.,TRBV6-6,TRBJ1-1,TGTGCCAGCAGTTACCTGAGCAGGATGAACACTGAAGCTTTCTTT,CASSYLSRMNTEAFF
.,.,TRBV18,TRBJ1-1,TGTGCCAGCTCACCAAGGGAGGGGGTTAACACTGAAGCTTTCTTT,CASSPREGVNTEAFF
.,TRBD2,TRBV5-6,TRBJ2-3,TGTGCCAGCAGCGCGCCTAGCGGGAGGCCCACAGATACGCAGTATTTT,CASSAPSGRPTDTQYF
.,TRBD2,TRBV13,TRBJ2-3,TGTGCCAGCAGTTCCCCCCCGGGCGGGGGGGACCCAGATACGCAGTATTTT,CASSSPPGGGDPDTQYF
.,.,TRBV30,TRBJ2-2,TGTGCCTGGGATCAGGGGTCGGGCGGGGAGCTGTTTTTT,CAWDQGSGGELFF
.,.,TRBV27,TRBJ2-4,TGTGCCAGCAGTCACCGGGGGGCCTGCCGAAACATTCAGTACTTC,CASSHRGACRNIQYF
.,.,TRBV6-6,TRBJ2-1,TGTGCCAGCAGTTCGACGGGGCGGGGAGATGAGCAGTTCTTC,CASSSTGRGDEQFF
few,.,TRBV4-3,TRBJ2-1,TGCGCCAGCAGCCAAGTTCCGGGACAAGCTTCCTACAATGAGCAGTTCTTC,CASSQVPGQASYNEQFF
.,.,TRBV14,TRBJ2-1,TGTGCCAGCAGCCATAGACAGGACTCCTACAATGAGCAGTTCTTC,CASSHRQDSYNEQFF
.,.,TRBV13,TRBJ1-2,TGTGCCAGCAGCTTAGTCAGGGAAGACTATGGCTACACCTTC,CASSLVREDYGYTF
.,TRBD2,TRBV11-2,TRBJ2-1,TGTGCCAGCAGCTTGGGTCAGGCTAGCGGGATTGAGCAGTTCTTC,CASSLGQASGIEQFF
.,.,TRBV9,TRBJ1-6,TGTGCCAGCAGCGCCCTCGACAACTCCTATAATTCACCCCTCCACTTT,CASSALDNSYNSPLHF
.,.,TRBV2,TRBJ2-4,TGTGCCAGTGCTAGCGAACCACTAGCCAAAGACATTCAGTACTTC,CASASEPLAKDIQYF
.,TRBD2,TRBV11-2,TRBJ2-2,TGTGCCAGCAGCTTAGGAGGACTAGCCACCGGGGAGCTGTTTTTT,CASSLGGLATGELFF
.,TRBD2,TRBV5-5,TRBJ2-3,TGTGCCAGCAGCGACAGACTAGCGGGTTACACAGATACGCAGTATTTT,CASSDRLAGYTDTQYF
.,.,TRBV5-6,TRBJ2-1,TGTGCCAGCAGCTTTTATTCAGATGAGCAGTTCTTC,CASSFYSDEQFF
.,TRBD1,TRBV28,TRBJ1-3,TGTGCCAGCAGTTTCGCTTCTATGACAGGGGACCCAAACACCATATATTTT,CASSFASMTGDPNTIYF
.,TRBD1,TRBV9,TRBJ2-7,TGTGCCAGCAGCGCAGGGGACAGCTACGAGCAGTACTTC,CASSAGDSYEQYF
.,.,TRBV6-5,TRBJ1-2,TGTGCCAGCAGTGAAGGGGATGGCTACACCTTC,CASSEGDGYTF
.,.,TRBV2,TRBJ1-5,TGTGCCAGCAGTGTCCTGTCACACCATAGCAATCAGCCCCAGCATTTT,CASSVLSHHSNQPQHF
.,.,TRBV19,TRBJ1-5,TGTGCCACCGTACAACGGGGGGCCAATCAGCCCCAGCATTTT,CATVQRGANQPQHF
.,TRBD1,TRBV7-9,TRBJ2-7,TGTGCCAGCAGCTTAGGACAGGGCCAGGAGCAGTACTTC,CASSLGQGQEQYF
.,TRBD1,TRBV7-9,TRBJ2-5,TGTGCCAGCAGCTGGGACGGTGGACAGGGATTGAAGACCCAGTACTTC,CASSWDGGQGLKTQYF
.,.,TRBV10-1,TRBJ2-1,TGCGCCAGCAGTGAGTCGGCGGGACGGAATGAGCAGTTCTTC,CASSESAGRNEQFF
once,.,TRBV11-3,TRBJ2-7,TGTGCCAGCAGCTGGGGGGCGGGGGAGACCTACGAGCAGTACTTC,CASSWGAGETYEQYF
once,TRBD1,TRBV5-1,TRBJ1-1,TGCGCCAGCAGCCTGGGACAGACGAACACTGAAGCTTTCTTT,CASSLGQTNTEAFF
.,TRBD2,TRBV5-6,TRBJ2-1,TGTGCCAGCAGCTTGGGGACTAGGAATGAGCAGTTCTTC,CASSLGTRNEQFF
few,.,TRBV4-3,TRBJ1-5,TGCGCCAGCAGCCGTGAATACAGGCAGCCCCAGCATTTT,CASSREYRQPQHF
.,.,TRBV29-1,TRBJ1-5,TGCAGCGTCGCGGGATCGAGCAATCAGCCCCAGCATTTT,CSVAGSSNQPQHF
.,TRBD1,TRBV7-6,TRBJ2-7,TGTGCCAGCAGCCCCCCGGGACAGGGAGGGTCCTACGAGCAGTACTTC,CASSPPGQGGSYEQYF
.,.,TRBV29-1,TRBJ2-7,TGCAGCGGGGTTTACGGGGAGTCCTACGAGCAGTACTTC,CSGVYGESYEQYF
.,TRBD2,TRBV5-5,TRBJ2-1,TGTGCCAGCAGCTTGGCGGGGGAGCCAAGACTAGCTGTAAACTACAATGAGCAGTTCTTC,CASSLAGEPRLAVNYNEQFF
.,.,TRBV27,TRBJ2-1,TGTGCCAGCAGTTCGACCGGGGGGCGGGAATACAATGAGCAGTTCTTC,CASSSTGGREYNEQFF
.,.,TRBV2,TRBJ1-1,TGTGCCAGCATCTCCCCGCAGGGGACCCTCGAAGCTTTCTTT,CASISPQGTLEAFF
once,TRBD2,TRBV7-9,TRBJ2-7,TGTGCCAGCAGCCCTCGGGGAGGGCGTAGGGGCGAGCAGTACTTC,CASSPRGGRRGEQYF
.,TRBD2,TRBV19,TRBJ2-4,TGTGCCAGTAGTATAGCTTGGGGAACTAGCGGGAGTACGAACATTCAGTACTTC,CASSIAWGTSGSTNIQYF
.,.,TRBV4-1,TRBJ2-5,TGCGCCAGCAGCCAACTTCCCTCATCAGGGACCCAGTACTTC,CASSQLPSSGTQYF
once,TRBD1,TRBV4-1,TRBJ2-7,TGCGCCAGCAGCCAGAACAGGGGGGAGTACGAGCAGTACTTC,CASSQNRGEYEQYF
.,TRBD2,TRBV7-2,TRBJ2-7,TGTGCCAGCAGCCATACTAGCGGGAGCTTATACGAGCAGTACTTC,CASSHTSGSLYEQYF
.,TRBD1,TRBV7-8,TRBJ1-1,TGTGCCAGCAGCCCGTTACAGGGGGCGCCCACTGAAGCTTTCTTT,CASSPLQGAPTEAFF
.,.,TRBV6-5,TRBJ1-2,TGTGCCACGCTGGAGGCATCAGGAGGCTACACCTTC,CATLEASGGYTF
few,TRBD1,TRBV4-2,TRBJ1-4,TGTGCCAGCAGCCAAGATAGTGGGGGCAGGGGGAGTGAAAAACTGTTTTTT,CASSQDSGGRGSEKLFF